A single sample gave rise to the 11 T cell receptor beta chains below, sequenced in a study of T cell responses to AZD1222 COVID-19 vaccine. Produced via immunoSEQ multiplex PCR; TCRdb's table is partial and in-frame only. Of roughly 150,000 clones in the sample, approximately 83% were seen once. Sequenced material: peripheral blood, taken on day 0 of AZD1222 vaccination. The receptors here all came from an adult in good health.

The chain employs TRBV11-2 and TRBJ2-7; D may be TRBD1 (6 bases). The CDR3 totals 16 residues. The V end was cut by 5 bases, the J end by 4 bases, with 21 bases between. Germline V gene lookup returns CDR1 SGHAT and CDR2 FQNNGV. CDR3 region: CASSDGRSDSDYEQYF. The CDR3 nucleotides are TGTGCCAGCAGCGACGGACGGTCGGACAGCGATTACGAGCAGTACTTC.

The chain has TRBV5-6 and TRBJ1-4; TRBD1 might be the D (5 bases). Germline CDR1 is SGHDT and CDR2 is YYEEEE. With 3 bases removed from V and 8 bases from J, the gap between germline ends came to 14 bases. CDR3 length: 14 residues. CDR3 bases: TGTGCCAGCAGCTCCCCCGGGGCTGGGGAAAAACTGTTTTTT. This gives the protein CASSSPGAGEKLFF. Drawing the rest from reference TRBV5-6 and TRBJ1-4, the complete variable domain is DAGVTQSPTHLIKTRGQQVTLRCSPKSGHDTVSWYQQALGQGPQFIFQYYEEEERQRGNFPDRFSGHQFPNYSSELNVNALLLGDSALYLCASSSPGAGEKLFFGSGTQLSVL.

The J gene is TRBJ1-6, the V gene TRBV12-5, with D possibly being TRBD1 (5 bases). V shed 6 bases and J shed 10 bases, with 13 bases lying between them. The CDR3 contains 13 residues. Germline CDR1 and CDR2: LGHNT and FRNRAP. The CDR3 DNA sequence: TGTGCTAGTGGACAGGAGGCGGGCTCACCCCTCCACTTT. Amino acids: CASGQEAGSPLHF.

V is TRBV19 and J is TRBJ1-1; D is uncertain. V lost 7 bases and J lost 0, with 21 bases in between. The CDR3 is 17 amino acids. In germline, CDR1 is LNHDA, CDR2 SQIVND (reference sequence). DNA of the CDR3: TGTGCCAGTACCTCCGGAGGTGGTGGGCGTATGAACACTGAAGCTTTCTTT. It is translated as CASTSGGGGRMNTEAFF. The entire variable domain, with the rest obtained from reference TRBV19 and TRBJ1-1, is as follows: DGGITQSPKYLFRKEGQNVTLSCEQNLNHDAMYWYRQDPGQGLRLIYYSQIVNDFQKGDIAEGYSVSREKKESFPLTVTSAQKNPTAFYLCASTSGGGGRMNTEAFFGQGTRLTVV.

The rearrangement links TRBV19 to TRBJ2-7, with TRBD1 matching 11 bases. With V trimmed by 5 bases and J by 5 bases, 8 bases remained unmatched. The CDR3 loop spans 15 amino acids. CDR1 LNHDA and CDR2 SQIVND come from the germline V gene (reference sequence). CDR3 sequence (DNA): TGTGCCAGTAGTGGCGGGACAGGGGGATCCGACGAGCAGTACTTC. Translating gives CASSGGTGGSDEQYF. Variable domain in full (rest from reference TRBV19 and TRBJ2-7): DGGITQSPKYLFRKEGQNVTLSCEQNLNHDAMYWYRQDPGQGLRLIYYSQIVNDFQKGDIAEGYSVSREKKESFPLTVTSAQKNPTAFYLCASSGGTGGSDEQYFGPGTRLTVT.

CDR3 in DNA: TGTGCCAGCAGCTGGGGACTAGCGGGGGCCTACAATGAGCAGTTCTTC. Translating gives CASSWGLAGAYNEQFF. The V and J genes are TRBV7-2 and TRBJ2-1; 14 positions match TRBD2. The germline V gene encodes CDR1 SGHTA and CDR2 FQGNSA. This CDR3 comprises 16 residues. The ends lost 4 bases at V and 2 bases at J; junction bases unmatched: 1. Variable domain in full (rest from reference TRBV7-2 and TRBJ2-1): GAGVSQSPSNKVTEKGKDVELRCDPISGHTALYWYRQSLGQGLEFLIYFQGNSAPDKSGLPSDRFSAERTGGSVSTLTIQRTQQEDSAVYLCASSWGLAGAYNEQFFGPGTRLTVL.

This chain connects TRBV15 to TRBJ1-4, with D uncertain. The CDR3 has 15 amino acids. Trimming removed 5 bases from V and 0 bases from J, with 10 bases in between. The germline gives CDR1 LNHNV, CDR2 YYDKDF (reference sequence). CDR3 loop: CATSPLSATNEKLFF. The CDR3 nucleotides read TGTGCCACCAGCCCCCTTAGTGCAACTAATGAAAAACTGTTTTTT.

The chain employs TRBV6-1 and TRBJ1-3, with D tentatively TRBD1 (6 bases). CDR1 MNHNS and CDR2 SASEGT come from the germline V gene. There are 16 residues in the CDR3. V lost 2 bases and J lost 0, with 11 bases in between. The CDR3 bases are TGTGCCAGCAGTGAACGGAGGGGGGTCTCTGGAAACACCATATATTTT. As protein: CASSERRGVSGNTIYF.

The DNA of the CDR3 is TGTGCCAGCAGTTTAGGGGATGAGCCCCAGCATTTT. Amino acids: CASSLGDEPQHF. The rearrangement joins TRBV28 to TRBJ1-5; D unclear. V dropped 2 bases and J dropped 8 bases, with 7 bases sitting between them. The germline CDR1 and CDR2 sequences are MDHEN and SYDVKM. The CDR3 spans 12 residues.

The chain combines TRBV30 with TRBJ2-1; 11 bases align to TRBD2. This CDR3 region has 15 residues. The V gene end was trimmed by 1 base and the J gene end by 8 bases; junction bases not matched to a gene: 7. Germline V lookup: CDR1 GTSNPN, CDR2 SVGIG (reference sequence). CDR3 sequence: CAWSALAGGGYEQFF. DNA for the CDR3: TGTGCCTGGAGTGCCTTAGCGGGAGGGGGCTATGAGCAGTTCTTC.

The CDR3 bases are TGTGCCAGCAGCCAGGTGGACAGGGGGAACACCGGGGAGCTGTTTTTT. It is translated as CASSQVDRGNTGELFF. This chain links TRBV4-2 with TRBJ2-2; 9 bases are shared with TRBD1. The CDR3 has 16 amino acids. Germline CDR1 LGHNA, CDR2 YNFKEQ. V lost 3 bases to trimming and J lost 1 base; unmatched junction nucleotides: 3.